The subject of this entry is one T cell receptor (beta chain). No cognate antigen has been identified for it. No much larger clone exists at a distance of one base, and base qualities are not known. This specimen belongs to a study of glioma-infiltrating T cells after dendritic cell vaccination (dated by TCRdb to 2015 to 2016). Some background on the complete study: Of the roughly 15 glioblastoma patients in the cohort, all drawn from Phase I and II dendritic cell vaccination trials, 9 were newly diagnosed and 6 had recurrent disease. Each patient was given three intradermal dendritic cell vaccine injections, spaced two weeks apart, in the arm below the axilla. To make the vaccine, monocyte-derived dendritic cells were cultured for approximately 7 days with IL-4 and GM-CSF and then pulsed overnight with autologous tumor lysate. Between 2003 and 2012, patients were given autologous tumor lysate-pulsed dendritic cell vaccination. In glioblastoma patients vaccinated with dendritic cells, deep sequencing of TCR beta CDR3 regions served to measure tumor-infiltrating lymphocyte content and to compare repertoires between tumor and blood. Survival after dendritic cell vaccination was correlated with TCR sequencing metrics such as TIL content and the overlap between tumor and blood repertoires.

Read against the paper, the sample's time point label means: after dendritic cell vaccination, including at tumor progression/relapse. Selection of patients required sufficient residual fresh-frozen tumor tissue and over two years of available survival data. None of the glioblastoma patients carried an isocitrate dehydrogenase mutation, although molecular status otherwise varied. PBMC were collected before vaccination, two weeks after the third vaccination, and at tumor progression if progression occurred. Genomic DNA was extracted with the Qiagen DNeasy Blood extraction Kit. The CDR3 spans 11 residues, from the cysteine through the phenylalanine. Only CDR3 DNA remains: 33 bases, in frame from the first base. The junction shows trimming of 1 base on V and 6 bases on J, plus 2 bases between the germline ends. CDR1 is given as SGHDN and CDR2 as FVKESK, both from the germline V gene. Overall results and qualifications from the work: The cohort was small and heterogeneous, with few patients having full blood and tumor sets and even fewer initial-recurrent tumor pairs. Longer time to progression and overall survival after dendritic cell vaccination were predicted by higher estimated pretreatment TIL content. The TCR overlap response model with three groups was called speculative and said to need prospective validation. TCR clonality showed no direct relationship with survival, which suggests that a diverse polyclonal response may matter.

Using the immunoSEQ assay, TCRB CDR3 regions were amplified from roughly 1.8 micrograms of genomic DNA, or from all available DNA when less than that was on hand. The multiplex PCR employed 60 forward primers targeting TCR V beta segments and 13 reverse primers targeting J beta segments. To estimate the number of reads per starting template, synthetic control templates were added to each sample at limiting dilution. Reads of 87 bp were generated by sequencing on the Illumina HiSeq System. As for how the authors treated the data: PCR and sequencing errors were removed by a nearest neighbor algorithm that merged closely related sequences. TCR overlap was defined as the percentage of unique tumor TCR beta sequences that were also found in the peripheral blood of the same patient. TCRdb holds this immuneACCESS table with in-frame rearrangements only. Some clones are missing; in checked studies, unresolved V genes explain under half, and the rest has no known cause. V, J and clone size are taken as reported in that table, and D and trimming were inferred from the DNA itself. This sample holds over 80,000 clones; roughly four fifths were observed only once. Of the sample, 2.1% falls within the top ten clones.

The chain is assembled from TRBV14 and TRBJ2-3; the D gene cannot be named for sure. The origin of this receptor is a human donor with glioblastoma. The sequenced sample was blood, obtained after dendritic cell vaccination. The DNA sequence follows: TGTGCCAGCAGCCAAGCGGATACGCAGTATTTT. It codes for CASSQADTQYF.